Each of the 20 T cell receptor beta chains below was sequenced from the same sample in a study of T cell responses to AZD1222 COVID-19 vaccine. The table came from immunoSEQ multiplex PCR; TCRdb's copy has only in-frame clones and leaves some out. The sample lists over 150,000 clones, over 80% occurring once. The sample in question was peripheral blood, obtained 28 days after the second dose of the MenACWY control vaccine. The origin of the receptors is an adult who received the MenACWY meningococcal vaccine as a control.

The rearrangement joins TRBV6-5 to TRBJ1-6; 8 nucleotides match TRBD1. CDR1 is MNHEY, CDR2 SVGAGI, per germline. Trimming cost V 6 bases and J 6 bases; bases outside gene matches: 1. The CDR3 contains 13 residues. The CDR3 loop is CASRQGGNSPLHF. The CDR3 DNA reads TGTGCCAGCAGACAGGGGGGTAATTCACCCCTCCACTTT.

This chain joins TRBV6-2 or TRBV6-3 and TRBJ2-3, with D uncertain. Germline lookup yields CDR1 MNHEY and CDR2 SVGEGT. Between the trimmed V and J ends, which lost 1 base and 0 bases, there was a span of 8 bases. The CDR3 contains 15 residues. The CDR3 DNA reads TGTGCCAGCAGTTACTTTGGTGCTAGCACAGATACGCAGTATTTT. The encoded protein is CASSYFGASTDTQYF.

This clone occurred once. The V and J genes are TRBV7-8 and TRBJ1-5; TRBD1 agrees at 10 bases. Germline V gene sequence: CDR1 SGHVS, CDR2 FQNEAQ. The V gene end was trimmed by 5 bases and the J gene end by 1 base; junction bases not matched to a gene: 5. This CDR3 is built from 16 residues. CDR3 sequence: CASSQDRGGSNQPQHF. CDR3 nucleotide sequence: TGTGCCAGCAGCCAGGACAGGGGGGGGAGCAATCAGCCCCAGCATTTT. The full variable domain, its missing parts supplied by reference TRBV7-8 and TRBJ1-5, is GAGVSQSPRYKVAKRGQDVALRCDPISGHVSLFWYQQALGQGPEFLTYFQNEAQLDKSGLPSDRFFAERPEGSVSTLKIQRTQQEDSAVYLCASSQDRGGSNQPQHFGDGTRLSIL.

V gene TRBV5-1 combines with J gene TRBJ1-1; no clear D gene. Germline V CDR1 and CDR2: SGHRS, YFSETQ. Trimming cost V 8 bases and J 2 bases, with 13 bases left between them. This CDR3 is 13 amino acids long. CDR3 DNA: TGCGCCAGTCGTCAAAGTCCCAACACTGAAGCTTTCTTT. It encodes CASRQSPNTEAFF.

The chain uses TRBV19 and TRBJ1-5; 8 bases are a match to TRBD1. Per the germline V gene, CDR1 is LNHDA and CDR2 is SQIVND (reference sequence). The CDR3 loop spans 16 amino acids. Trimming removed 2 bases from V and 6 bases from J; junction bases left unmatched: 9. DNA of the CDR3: TGTGCCAGTAGTATAAGGAGGACAGGGAGAGGTCAGCCCCAGCATTTT. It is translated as CASSIRRTGRGQPQHF.

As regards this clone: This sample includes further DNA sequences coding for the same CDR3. The CDR3 protein is CASSLGGGETQYF. DNA for the CDR3: TGTGCCAGCAGCCTAGGAGGGGGTGAGACCCAGTACTTC. The chain has TRBV12-3 or TRBV12-4 and TRBJ2-5; D may match TRBD1 or TRBD2 (6 bases each). The CDR3 loop spans 13 amino acids. Trimming cost V 6 bases and J 5 bases, with 13 bases left between them.

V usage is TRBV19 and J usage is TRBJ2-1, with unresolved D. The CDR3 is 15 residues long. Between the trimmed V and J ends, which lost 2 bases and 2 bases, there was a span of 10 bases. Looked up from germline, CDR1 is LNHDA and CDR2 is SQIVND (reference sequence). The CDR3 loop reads CASSIRPPTYNEQFF. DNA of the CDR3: TGTGCCAGTAGTATACGGCCCCCCACCTACAATGAGCAGTTCTTC.

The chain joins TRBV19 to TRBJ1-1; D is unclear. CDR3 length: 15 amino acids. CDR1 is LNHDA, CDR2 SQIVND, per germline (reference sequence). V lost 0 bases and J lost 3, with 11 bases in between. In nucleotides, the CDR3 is TGTGCCAGTAGTATAGATAAGAGGGCCTACACTGAAGCTTTCTTT. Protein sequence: CASSIDKRAYTEAFF.

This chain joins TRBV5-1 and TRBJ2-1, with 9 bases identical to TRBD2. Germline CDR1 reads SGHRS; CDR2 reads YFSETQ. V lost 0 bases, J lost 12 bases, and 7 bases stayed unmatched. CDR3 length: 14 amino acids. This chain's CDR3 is CASSLGVAGEAQFF. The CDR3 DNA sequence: TGCGCCAGCAGCTTGGGAGTAGCGGGGGAGGCGCAGTTCTTC.

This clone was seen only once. CDR3 DNA sequence: TGTGCCAGCAGTCCTCAGGGCCTTGAAGCTTTCTTT. This sequence encodes CASSPQGLEAFF. The genes are TRBV7-2 and TRBJ1-1, with D possibly matching TRBD1 (5 bases). CDR3 length: 12 residues. Trimming took off 6 bases at V and 7 bases at J, with 12 bases between the two ends. Germline V gene sequence: CDR1 SGHTA, CDR2 FQGNSA. Complete variable domain (other parts from reference TRBV7-2 and TRBJ1-1): GAGVSQSPSNKVTEKGKDVELRCDPISGHTALYWYRQSLGQGLEFLIYFQGNSAPDKSGLPSDRFSAERTGGSVSTLTIQRTQQEDSAVYLCASSPQGLEAFFGQGTRLTVV.

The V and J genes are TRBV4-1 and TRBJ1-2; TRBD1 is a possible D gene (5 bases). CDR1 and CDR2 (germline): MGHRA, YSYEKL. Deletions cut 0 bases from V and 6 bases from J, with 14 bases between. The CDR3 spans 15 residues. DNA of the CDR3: TGCGCCAGCAGCCAAGAAACGGGGCGCGTGGATGGCTACACCTTC. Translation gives CASSQETGRVDGYTF.

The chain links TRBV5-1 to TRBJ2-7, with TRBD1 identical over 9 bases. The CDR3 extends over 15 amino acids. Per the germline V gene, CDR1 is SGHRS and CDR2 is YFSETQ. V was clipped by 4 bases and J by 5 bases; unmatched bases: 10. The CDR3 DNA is TGCGCCAGCAGCCCCCCGGGACAGGGTGCCCACGAGCAGTACTTC. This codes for CASSPPGQGAHEQYF.

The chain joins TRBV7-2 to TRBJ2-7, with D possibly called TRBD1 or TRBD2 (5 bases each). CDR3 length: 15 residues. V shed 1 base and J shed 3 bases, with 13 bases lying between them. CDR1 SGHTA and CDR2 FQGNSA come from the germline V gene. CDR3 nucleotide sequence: TGTGCCAGCAGCTTAGATAGGGGTGAGGGCTACGAGCAGTACTTC. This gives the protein CASSLDRGEGYEQYF.

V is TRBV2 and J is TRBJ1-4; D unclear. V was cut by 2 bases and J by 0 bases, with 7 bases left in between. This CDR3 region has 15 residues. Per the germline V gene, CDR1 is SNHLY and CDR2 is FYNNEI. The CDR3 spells CASSETQTTNEKLFF. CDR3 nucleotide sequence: TGTGCCAGCAGTGAAACCCAGACAACTAATGAAAAACTGTTTTTT.

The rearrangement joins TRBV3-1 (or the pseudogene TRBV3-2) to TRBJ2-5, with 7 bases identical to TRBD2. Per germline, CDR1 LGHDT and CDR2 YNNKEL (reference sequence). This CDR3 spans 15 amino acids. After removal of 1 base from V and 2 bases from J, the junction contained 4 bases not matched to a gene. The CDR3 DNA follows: TGTGCCAGCAGCCAAGCCGCGGGGGTACAAGAGACCCAGTACTTC. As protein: CASSQAAGVQETQYF.

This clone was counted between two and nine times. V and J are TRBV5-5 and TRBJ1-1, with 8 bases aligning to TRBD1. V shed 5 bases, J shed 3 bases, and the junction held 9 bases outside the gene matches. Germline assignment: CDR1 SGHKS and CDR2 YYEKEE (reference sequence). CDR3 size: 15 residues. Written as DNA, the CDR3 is TGTGCCAGCAGAGGGCACAGGGGGGGCCACACTGAAGCTTTCTTT. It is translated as CASRGHRGGHTEAFF.

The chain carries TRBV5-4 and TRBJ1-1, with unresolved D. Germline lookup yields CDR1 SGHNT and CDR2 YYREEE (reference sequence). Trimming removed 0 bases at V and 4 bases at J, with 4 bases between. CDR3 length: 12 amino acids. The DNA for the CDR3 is TGTGCCAGCAGCTTGGATAGCACTGAAGCTTTCTTT. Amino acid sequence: CASSLDSTEAFF.

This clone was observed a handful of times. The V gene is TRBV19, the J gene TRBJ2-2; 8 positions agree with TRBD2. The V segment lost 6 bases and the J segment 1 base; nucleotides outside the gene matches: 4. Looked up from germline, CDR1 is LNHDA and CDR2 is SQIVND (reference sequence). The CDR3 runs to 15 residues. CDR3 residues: CASRGTSLNTGELFF. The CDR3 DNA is TGTGCCAGTAGGGGGACTAGTCTGAACACCGGGGAGCTGTTTTTT.

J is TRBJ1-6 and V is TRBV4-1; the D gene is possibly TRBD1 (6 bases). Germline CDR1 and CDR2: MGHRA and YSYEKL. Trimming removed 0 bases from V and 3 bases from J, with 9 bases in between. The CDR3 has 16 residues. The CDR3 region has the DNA TGCGCCAGCAGCCAAGACAGGGGCCGCTATAATTCACCCCTCCACTTT. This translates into CASSQDRGRYNSPLHF.

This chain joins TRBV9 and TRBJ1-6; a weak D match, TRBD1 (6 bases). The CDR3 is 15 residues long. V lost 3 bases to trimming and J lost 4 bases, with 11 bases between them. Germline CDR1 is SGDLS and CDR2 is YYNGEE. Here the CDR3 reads CASSGTARYNSPLHF. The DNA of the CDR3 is TGTGCCAGCAGCGGGACAGCCAGATATAATTCACCCCTCCACTTT.